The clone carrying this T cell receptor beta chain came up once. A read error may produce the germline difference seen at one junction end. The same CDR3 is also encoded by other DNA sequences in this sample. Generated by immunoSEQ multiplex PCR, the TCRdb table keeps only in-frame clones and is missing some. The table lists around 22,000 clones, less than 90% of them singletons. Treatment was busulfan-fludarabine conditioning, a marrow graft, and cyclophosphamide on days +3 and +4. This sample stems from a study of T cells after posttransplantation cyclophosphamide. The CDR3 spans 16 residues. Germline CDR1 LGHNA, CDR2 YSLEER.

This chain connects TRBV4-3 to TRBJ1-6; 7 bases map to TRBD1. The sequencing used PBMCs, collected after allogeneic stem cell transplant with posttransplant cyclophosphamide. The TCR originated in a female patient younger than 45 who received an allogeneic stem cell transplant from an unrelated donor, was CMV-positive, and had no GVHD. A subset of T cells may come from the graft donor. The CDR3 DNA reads TGCGCCAGCAGCCATGAAGGGACAGAGTATAATTCCCCCCTCCACTTT. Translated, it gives CASSHEGTEYNSPLHF.